This paragraph covers one T cell receptor (beta chain) sequence. The data are from a study of shared clonotypes between healthy human individuals. On sorted subsets, replicate PCRs used 200 to 250 ng DNA, or tens of thousands of T cell genomes. Profiled with immunoSEQ multiplex PCR; TCRdb holds only in-frame clones, not every one. The sample comprises under 600,000 clones, less than 98% of which are singletons, and around 0.058% rests with the top ten. CDR1 and CDR2 from the germline V gene are SGHRS and YFSETQ. The CDR3 runs to 16 residues. Trimming took 3 bases from V and 0 from J; bases not matched to a gene: 5.

The sample comprised naive CD4+ T cells sorted from blood. Documented subset: CD45RA+ positively selected. The chain employs TRBV5-1 and TRBJ1-4, with 7 bases fitting TRBD1. This TCR was recovered from a woman aged 25-40 years in good health. The CDR3, as DNA: TGCGCCAGCAGCTCCCGCGGACAGGCAACTAATGAAAAACTGTTTTTT. It translates to CASSSRGQATNEKLFF.